This T cell receptor beta chain was retrieved from a study of blood T cell repertoires in COVID-19. At the level of the study: There were acute and convalescent COVID-19 samples, and they came from the United States, Italy and Spain. The cDNA or gDNA used as material had been derived from T cells, B-cell-depleted T cells, or PBMCs.

Unmatched junction bases numbered 3, after V lost 5 bases and J lost 4 bases. Germline values: CDR1 SGHNT, CDR2 YENEEA. The CDR3 is 14 residues long. Original analysis: Counts of nucleated cells, estimated from reference gene primer amplification, were obtained. Assay used: immunoSEQ multiplex PCR; TCRdb lists only in-frame clones, some missing. For V, J and clone size, that table is used; D and trimming come from the DNA. This table holds 120,000 to 150,000 clones, about 88% found once. V and J are TRBV11-3 and TRBJ2-1; TRBD2 matches 9 bases. Sequencing was carried out using peripheral blood. This receptor was obtained from a human donor in a cohort sampled during active COVID-19. The CDR3 region has the DNA TGTGCCAGCAGCCTAAGCGGGGGGTACAATGAGCAGTTCTTC. This gives the protein CASSLSGGYNEQFF. Drawing the rest from reference TRBV11-3 and TRBJ2-1, the complete variable domain is EAGVVQSPRYKIIEKKQPVAFWCNPISGHNTLYWYLQNLGQGPELLIRYENEEAVDDSQLPKDRFSAERLKGVDSTLKIQPAELGDSAVYLCASSLSGGYNEQFFGPGTRLTVL.